What follows is one T cell receptor (beta chain) and its context. Its cognate antigen is unknown. The CDR3 contains 16 residues. Germline V gene sequence: CDR1 DFQATT, CDR2 SNEGSKA (reference sequence). This entry is derived from a study of monozygotic twins with inflammatory bowel disease. General study results and limits: The data offered no way to tell different T cell subtypes apart.

TCRdb reprocessed the 5' RACE reads; each CDR3 protein has one entry and no DNA is given. The listing records 200,000 to 250,000 distinct CDR3 sequences. This clonotype was sampled from a human donor with ulcerative colitis or Crohn's disease, or a healthy co-twin of an affected twin (not recorded which). This sequence joins TRBV20-1 and TRBJ1-4; TCRdb gives TRBD1 as the D gene, but with no DNA this cannot be confirmed. The sample consisted of blood. The CDR3 spells CSARGDSGTGGEKLFF.